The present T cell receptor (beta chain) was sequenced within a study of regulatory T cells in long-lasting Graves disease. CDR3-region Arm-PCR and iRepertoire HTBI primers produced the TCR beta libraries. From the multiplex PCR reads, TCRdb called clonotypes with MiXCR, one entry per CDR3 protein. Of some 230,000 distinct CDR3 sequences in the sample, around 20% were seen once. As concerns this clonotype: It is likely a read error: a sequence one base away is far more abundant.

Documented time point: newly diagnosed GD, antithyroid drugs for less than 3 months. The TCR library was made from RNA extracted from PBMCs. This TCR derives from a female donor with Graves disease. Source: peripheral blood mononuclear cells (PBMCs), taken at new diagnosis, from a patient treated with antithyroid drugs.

CDR3 loop: CASSFPPRPLAGGTRKQSF. Here the CDR3 DNA reads TGTGCCAGCAGTTTCCCTCCCAGGCCGTTAGCGGGAGGGACTAGAAAGCAGTCCTTC. The rearrangement links TRBV27 to TRBJ2-3, with 11 positions matching TRBD2. Per germline, CDR1 MNHEY and CDR2 SMNVEV (reference sequence). The CDR3 covers 19 residues.